This TCR beta chain was observed in a study of blood T cell repertoires in COVID-19 (dated by TCRdb to between 2020 and 2021). Study-level background: Collaborator samples came from the United States, Italy and Spain and covered acute and convalescent phases of COVID-19. HLA class I and class II types, where available, came from metadata supplied by the sample provider rather than from assay-based typing. Deeply sampled blood TCRbeta repertoires from subjects exposed to, actively infected with, or recovered from COVID-19 were included in the dataset. Samples came from the ongoing ImmuneRACE study (first 160 participants) plus 1,254 subjects from 6 global collaborators. Sample metadata almost always included a de-identified subject ID, COVID-19 status, age in years and sex. The repertoires were made available in a free public database intended to serve as a resource for research on the immune response to SARS-CoV-2. The material from the prospective study consisted of cDNA or gDNA derived from T cells, B-cell-depleted T cells, or PBMCs.

Beyond this particular receptor, the publication reports: Clinical and demographic metadata were provided uncurated, with the amount varying by source and participant.

In Seattle, one collaborating source enrolled patients while the infection was active and tracked those patients longitudinally over the course of disease. The collaborating institutions used their own protocols to collect whole blood in K2EDTA tubes. Collaborator samples were shipped for TCRbeta analysis as frozen whole blood, isolated PBMCs, or DNA extracted from either sample type. With respect to this clone: It has no known antigen specificity. Base qualities are missing; no much larger clone stands one base away.

TCRbeta CDR3 regions were amplified from genomic DNA using the immunoSEQ Assay, a bias-controlled multiplex PCR. The study's own analysis went as follows. Within the assay, amplification of reference gene primers was used to estimate how many nucleated cells each sample contained. Sequence reads were collapsed and filtered to measure the absolute abundance of every unique TCRbeta CDR3 rearrangement. For each sample, productive Simpson clonality was calculated as the square root of Simpson's diversity index across productive rearrangements. Drawn from immuneACCESS, this table holds only the in-frame rearrangements with V and J called that TCRdb kept. Clones are partly lost; checked studies trace under half to an unresolved V gene and leave the rest unexplained. D and trimming were read from the DNA, whereas the V and J calls and clone size are those reported in that table. This sample lists approximately 300,000 clones; 90% were detected once. Of the sample, 6.3% is held by the ten largest clones.

The germline V gene (reference sequence) supplies CDR1 LNHDA and CDR2 SQIVND. V was cut back by 4 bases and J by 7 bases, leaving a gap of 16 bases between them. The CDR3 spans 14 residues, from the cysteine through the phenylalanine. The DNA shown is the 42-base CDR3, in frame from base 1. Recombination joined TRBV19 with TRBJ1-1; tentative D gene TRBD1, with 5 bases matching. Sequencing input: peripheral blood. This TCR derives from a woman aged 45-60 years with COVID-19, enrolled during active disease. The CDR3 has the sequence CASSSGDQWGEAFF. The nucleotide sequence reads as follows: TGTGCCAGTAGTAGCGGGGACCAGTGGGGTGAAGCTTTCTTT.